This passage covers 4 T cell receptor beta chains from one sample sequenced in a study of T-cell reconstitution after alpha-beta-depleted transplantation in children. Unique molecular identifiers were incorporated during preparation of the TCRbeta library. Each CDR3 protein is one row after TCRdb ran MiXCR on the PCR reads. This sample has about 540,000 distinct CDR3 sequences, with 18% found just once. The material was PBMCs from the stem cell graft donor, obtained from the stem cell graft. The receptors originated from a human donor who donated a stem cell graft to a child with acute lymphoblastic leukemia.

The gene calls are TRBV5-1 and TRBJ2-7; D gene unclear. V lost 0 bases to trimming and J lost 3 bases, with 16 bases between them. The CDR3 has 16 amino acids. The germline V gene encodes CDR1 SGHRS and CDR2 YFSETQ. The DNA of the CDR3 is TGCGCCAGCAGCTTGGACCCCCGTGACCGCCGCTACGAGCAGTACTTC. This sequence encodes CASSLDPRDRRYEQYF.

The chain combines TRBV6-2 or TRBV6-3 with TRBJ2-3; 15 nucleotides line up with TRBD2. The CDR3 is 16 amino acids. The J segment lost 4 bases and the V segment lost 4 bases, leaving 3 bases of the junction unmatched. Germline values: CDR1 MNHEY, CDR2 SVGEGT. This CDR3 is CASSSWTSGRADTQYF. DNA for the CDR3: TGTGCCAGCAGTTCCTGGACTAGCGGGAGGGCAGATACGCAGTATTTT.

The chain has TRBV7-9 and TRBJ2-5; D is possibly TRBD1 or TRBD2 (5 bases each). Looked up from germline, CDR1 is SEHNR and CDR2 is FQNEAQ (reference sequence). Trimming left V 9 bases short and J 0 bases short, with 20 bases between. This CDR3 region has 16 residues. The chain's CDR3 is CASGPNGAYYQETQYF. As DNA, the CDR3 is TGTGCCAGTGGGCCCAACGGGGCCTACTACCAAGAGACCCAGTACTTC.

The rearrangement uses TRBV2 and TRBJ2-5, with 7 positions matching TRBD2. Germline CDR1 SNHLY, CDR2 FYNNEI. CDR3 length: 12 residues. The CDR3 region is CVQGGVGETQYF. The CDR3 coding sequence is TGTGTCCAGGGAGGGGTTGGAGAGACCCAGTACTTC.